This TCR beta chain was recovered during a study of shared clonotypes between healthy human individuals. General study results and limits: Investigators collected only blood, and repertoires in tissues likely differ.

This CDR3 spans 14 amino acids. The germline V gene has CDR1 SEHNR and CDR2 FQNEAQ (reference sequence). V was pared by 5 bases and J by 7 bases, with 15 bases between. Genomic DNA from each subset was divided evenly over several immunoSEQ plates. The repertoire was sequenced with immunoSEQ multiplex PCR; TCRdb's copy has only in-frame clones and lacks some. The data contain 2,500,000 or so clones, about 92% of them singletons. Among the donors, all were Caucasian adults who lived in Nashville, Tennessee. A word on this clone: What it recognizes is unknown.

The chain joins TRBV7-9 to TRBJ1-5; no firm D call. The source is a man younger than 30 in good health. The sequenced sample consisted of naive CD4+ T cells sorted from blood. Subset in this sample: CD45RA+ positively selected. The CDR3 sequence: CASSPKGLRQPQHF. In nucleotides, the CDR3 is TGTGCCAGCAGCCCAAAAGGGTTGCGCCAGCCCCAGCATTTT.